This T cell receptor beta chain was found in a study of identical twins. The study, taken as a whole, reports: Model-predicted out-of-frame TCR alpha sharing fell below observed values in monozygotic twins.

With regard to this clonotype: Antigen specificity is unknown.

A universal primer site was created by template switching, with the cDNA bearing unique molecular identifiers. MiXCR, applied by TCRdb to the 5' RACE reads, yields one record per CDR3 protein. The profile shows roughly 750,000 distinct CDR3 sequences, 21% of them singletons. This sample was shared with a second study, whose subject was T cells expressing NK-cell markers. That investigation notes: Among the experiments, several used an anti-gamma-delta TCR antibody to restrict sorting to alpha-beta TCR T cells.

This receptor was obtained from a woman between 18 and 29 years old in good health. Sequenced material: PBMCs.

The CDR3, as DNA: TGCAGCGCCGGAACAGGGGGTTTAAACACCGGGGAGCTGTTTTTT. The encoded protein is CSAGTGGLNTGELFF. This chain joins TRBV29-1 and TRBJ2-2; 8 bases align to TRBD1. This CDR3 region has 15 residues. The V gene end was trimmed by 7 bases and the J gene end by 2 bases; junction bases not matched to a gene: 9. Germline lookup yields CDR1 SQVTM and CDR2 ANQGSEA.